Sequencing of this TCR beta chain was carried out in a study of shared T cell receptors in the human thymus. TCRdb keeps only in-frame clones here, not all; method: immunoSEQ multiplex PCR. Seen here are some 700,000 clones, approximately 85% observed once, and the top ten hold more than 0.01%. This CDR3 is 12 amino acids long. Trimming removed 4 bases from V and 1 base from J, with 4 bases in between. The germline CDR1 and CDR2 sequences are LGHNT and FRNRAP. This sample was shared with a second study, whose subject was human thymus T cells. That source reports: Thymic resections from corrective heart surgery supplied the tissue. Related research has reported that thymic repertoires overlap highly among unrelated individuals.

Sequencing was done on a sample of thymocytes. The receptor's source is a girl under two years old with a congenital heart defect. This sequence joins TRBV12-5 and TRBJ1-1, with unresolved D. The CDR3 DNA reads as TGTGCTAGTGGTTACTCGAACACTGAAGCTTTCTTT. Its protein product is CASGYSNTEAFF.